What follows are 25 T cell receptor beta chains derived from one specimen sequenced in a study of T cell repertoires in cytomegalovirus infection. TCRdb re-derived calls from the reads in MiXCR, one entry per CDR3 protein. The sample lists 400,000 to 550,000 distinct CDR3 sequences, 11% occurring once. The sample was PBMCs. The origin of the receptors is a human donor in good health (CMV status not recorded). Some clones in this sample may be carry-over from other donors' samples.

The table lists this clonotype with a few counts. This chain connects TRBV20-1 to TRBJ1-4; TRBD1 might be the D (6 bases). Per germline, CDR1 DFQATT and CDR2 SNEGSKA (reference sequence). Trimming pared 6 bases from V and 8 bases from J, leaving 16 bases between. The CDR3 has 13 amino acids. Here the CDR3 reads CSARGNQGEKLFF. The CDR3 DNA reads TGCAGTGCCAGGGGCAACCAGGGAGAAAAACTGTTTTTT.

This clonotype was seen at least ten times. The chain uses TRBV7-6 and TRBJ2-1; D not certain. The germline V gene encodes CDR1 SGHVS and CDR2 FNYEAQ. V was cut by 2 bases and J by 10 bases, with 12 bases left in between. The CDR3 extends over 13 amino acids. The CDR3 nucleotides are TGTGCCAGCAGCTTATATCAGACTCCCGAGCAGTTCTTC. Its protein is CASSLYQTPEQFF.

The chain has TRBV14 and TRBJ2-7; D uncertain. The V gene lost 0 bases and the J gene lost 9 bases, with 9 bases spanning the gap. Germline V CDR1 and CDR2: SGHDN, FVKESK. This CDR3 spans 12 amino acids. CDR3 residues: CASSQDRIRQYF. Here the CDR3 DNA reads TGTGCCAGCAGCCAAGATAGGATTCGGCAGTACTTC.

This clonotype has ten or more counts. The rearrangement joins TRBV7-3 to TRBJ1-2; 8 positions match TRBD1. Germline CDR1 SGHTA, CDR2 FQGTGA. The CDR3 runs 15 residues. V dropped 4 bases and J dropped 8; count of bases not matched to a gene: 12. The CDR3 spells CASSSGTGAYGGYTF. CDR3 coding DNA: TGTGCCAGCAGCTCGGGGACAGGAGCGTACGGAGGCTACACCTTC.

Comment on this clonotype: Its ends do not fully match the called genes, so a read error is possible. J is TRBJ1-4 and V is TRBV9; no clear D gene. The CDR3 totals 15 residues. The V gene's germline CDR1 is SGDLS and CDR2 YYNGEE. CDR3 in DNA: TGTGCCAGCTCACGCTTCAAGGGAGTTGGTGAAAAACCGTTTTTT. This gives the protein CASSRFKGVGEKPFF.

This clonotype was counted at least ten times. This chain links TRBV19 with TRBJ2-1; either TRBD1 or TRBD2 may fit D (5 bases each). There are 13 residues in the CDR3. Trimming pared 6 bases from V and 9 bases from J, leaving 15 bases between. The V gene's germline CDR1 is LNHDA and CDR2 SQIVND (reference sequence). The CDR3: CASSNRDLTEQFF. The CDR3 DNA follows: TGTGCCAGTAGCAACCGGGACCTTACTGAGCAGTTCTTC.

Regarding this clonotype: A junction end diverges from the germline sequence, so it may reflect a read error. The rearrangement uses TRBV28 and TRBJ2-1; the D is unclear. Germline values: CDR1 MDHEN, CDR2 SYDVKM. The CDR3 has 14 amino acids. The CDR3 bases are TGTACCAGCAGTAGTCTATTCTCCTACAATGAGCAGTTCTTC. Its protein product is CTSSSLFSYNEQFF.

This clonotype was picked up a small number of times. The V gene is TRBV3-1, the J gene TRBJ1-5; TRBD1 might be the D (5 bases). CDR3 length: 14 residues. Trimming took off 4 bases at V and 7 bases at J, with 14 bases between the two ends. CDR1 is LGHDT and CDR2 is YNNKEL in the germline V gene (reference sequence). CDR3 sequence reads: CASSLGWDDQPQHF. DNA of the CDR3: TGTGCCAGCAGCCTAGGATGGGACGACCAGCCCCAGCATTTT.

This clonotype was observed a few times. This CDR3 reads CSVYTGRSYEQYF. The DNA of the CDR3 is TGCAGCGTTTACACAGGGAGGTCCTACGAGCAGTACTTC. This rearrangement joins TRBV29-1 to TRBJ2-7; D tentatively fits TRBD1 or TRBD2 (6 bases each). The CDR3 loop spans 13 amino acids. Trimming cost V 5 bases and J 1 base, with 12 bases left between them. Per germline, CDR1 SQVTM and CDR2 ANQGSEA.

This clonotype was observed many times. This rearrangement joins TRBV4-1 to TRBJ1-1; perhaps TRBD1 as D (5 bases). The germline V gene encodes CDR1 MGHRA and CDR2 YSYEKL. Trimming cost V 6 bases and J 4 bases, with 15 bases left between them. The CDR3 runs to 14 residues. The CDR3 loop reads CASRQSGRGTEAFF. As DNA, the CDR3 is TGCGCCAGCAGACAATCGGGACGCGGCACTGAAGCTTTCTTT.

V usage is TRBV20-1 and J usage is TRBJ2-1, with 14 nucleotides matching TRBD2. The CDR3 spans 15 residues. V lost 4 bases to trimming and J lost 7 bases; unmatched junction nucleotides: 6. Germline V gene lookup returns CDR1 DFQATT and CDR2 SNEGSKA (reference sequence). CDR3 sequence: CSAKPGTSGRNEQFF. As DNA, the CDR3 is TGCAGTGCTAAACCCGGGACTAGCGGGAGAAATGAGCAGTTCTTC.

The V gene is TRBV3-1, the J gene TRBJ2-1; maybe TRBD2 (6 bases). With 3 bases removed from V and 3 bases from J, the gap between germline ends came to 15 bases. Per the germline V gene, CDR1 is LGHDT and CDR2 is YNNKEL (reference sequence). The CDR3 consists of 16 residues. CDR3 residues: CASSQPGGSGYNEQFF. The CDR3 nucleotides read TGTGCCAGCAGCCAGCCCGGAGGGAGCGGCTACAATGAGCAGTTCTTC.

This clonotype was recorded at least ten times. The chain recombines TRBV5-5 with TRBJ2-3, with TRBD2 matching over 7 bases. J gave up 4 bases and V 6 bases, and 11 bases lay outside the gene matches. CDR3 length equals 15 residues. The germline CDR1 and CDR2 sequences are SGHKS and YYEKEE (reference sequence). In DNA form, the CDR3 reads TGTGCCAGCAACCGAGGGACTACGAGAGCAGATACGCAGTATTTT. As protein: CASNRGTTRADTQYF. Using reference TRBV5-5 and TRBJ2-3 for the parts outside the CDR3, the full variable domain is DAGVTQSPTHLIKTRGQQVTLRCSPISGHKSVSWYQQVLGQGPQFIFQYYEKEERGRGNFPDRFSARQFPNYSSELNVNALLLGDSALYLCASNRGTTRADTQYFGPGTRLTVL.

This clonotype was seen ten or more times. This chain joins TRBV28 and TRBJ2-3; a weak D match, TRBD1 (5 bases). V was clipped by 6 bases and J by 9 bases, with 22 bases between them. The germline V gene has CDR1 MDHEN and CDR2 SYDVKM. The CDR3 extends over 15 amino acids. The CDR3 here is CASSSPQGELHTQYF. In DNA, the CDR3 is TGTGCCAGCAGCTCGCCTCAGGGCGAGCTCCACACGCAGTATTTT. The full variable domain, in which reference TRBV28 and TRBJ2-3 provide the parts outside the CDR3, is DVKVTQSSRYLVKRTGEKVFLECVQDMDHENMFWYRQDPGLGLRLIYFSYDVKMKEKGDIPEGYSVSREKKERFSLILESASTNQTSMYLCASSSPQGELHTQYFGPGTRLTVL.

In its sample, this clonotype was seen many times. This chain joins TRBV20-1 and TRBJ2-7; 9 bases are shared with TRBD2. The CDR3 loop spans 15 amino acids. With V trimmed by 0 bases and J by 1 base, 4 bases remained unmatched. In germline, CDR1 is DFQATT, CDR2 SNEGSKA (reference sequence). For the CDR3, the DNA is TGCAGTGCTAGAGATCGCGGGAGGGAGTCCTACGAGCAGTACTTC. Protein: CSARDRGRESYEQYF.

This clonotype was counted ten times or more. The DNA of the CDR3 is TGTGCCAGCTCACCGACAGGCAGGGACACTGAAGCTTTCTTT. Amino acid sequence: CASSPTGRDTEAFF. The chain links TRBV18 to TRBJ1-1; TRBD1 might be the D (6 bases). The germline V gene has CDR1 KGHSH and CDR2 LQKENI. V was clipped by 3 bases and J by 3 bases, with 11 bases between them. This CDR3 has 14 amino acids.

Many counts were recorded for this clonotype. The CDR3 region is CASSSTPGGAGPQHF. DNA for the CDR3: TGTGCCAGCAGTTCCACCCCGGGTGGTGCTGGGCCCCAGCATTTT. This chain connects TRBV27 to TRBJ1-5; no reliable D call. With 4 bases removed from V and 9 bases from J, the gap between germline ends came to 19 bases. Per germline, CDR1 MNHEY and CDR2 SMNVEV (reference sequence). This CDR3 contains 15 residues.

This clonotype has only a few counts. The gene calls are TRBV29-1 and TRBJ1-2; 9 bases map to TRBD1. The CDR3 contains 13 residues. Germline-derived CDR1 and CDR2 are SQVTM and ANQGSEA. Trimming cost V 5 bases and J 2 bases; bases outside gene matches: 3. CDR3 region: CSVSGQGNYGYTF. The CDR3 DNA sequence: TGCAGCGTTTCGGGACAGGGCAACTATGGCTACACCTTC.

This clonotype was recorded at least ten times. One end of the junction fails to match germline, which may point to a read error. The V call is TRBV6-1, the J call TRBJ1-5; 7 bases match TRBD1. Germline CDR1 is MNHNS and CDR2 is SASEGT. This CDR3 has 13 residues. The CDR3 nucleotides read TGTGCCAGCGGTGACAGGGTCTATCAGCCCCAGCATTTT. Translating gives CASGDRVYQPQHF.

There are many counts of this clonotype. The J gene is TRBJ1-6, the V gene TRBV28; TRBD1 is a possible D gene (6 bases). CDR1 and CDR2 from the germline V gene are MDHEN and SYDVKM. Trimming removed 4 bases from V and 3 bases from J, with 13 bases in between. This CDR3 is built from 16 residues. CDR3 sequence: CASSSPQGYYNSPLHF. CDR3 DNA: TGTGCCAGCAGTTCCCCCCAGGGGTACTATAATTCACCCCTCCACTTT.

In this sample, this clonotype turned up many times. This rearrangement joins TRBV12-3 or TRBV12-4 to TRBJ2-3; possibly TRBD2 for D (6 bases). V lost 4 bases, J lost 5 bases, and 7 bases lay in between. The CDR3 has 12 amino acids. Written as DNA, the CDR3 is TGTGCCAGCAGTTCAGCGGGAGATACGCAGTATTTT. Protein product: CASSSAGDTQYF.

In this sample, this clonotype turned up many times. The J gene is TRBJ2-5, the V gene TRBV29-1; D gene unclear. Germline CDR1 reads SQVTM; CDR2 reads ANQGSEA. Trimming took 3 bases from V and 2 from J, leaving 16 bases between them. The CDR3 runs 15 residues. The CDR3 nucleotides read TGCAGCGTTGAGGTGAAGGGTTGGGGACAAGAGACCCAGTACTTC. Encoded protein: CSVEVKGWGQETQYF.

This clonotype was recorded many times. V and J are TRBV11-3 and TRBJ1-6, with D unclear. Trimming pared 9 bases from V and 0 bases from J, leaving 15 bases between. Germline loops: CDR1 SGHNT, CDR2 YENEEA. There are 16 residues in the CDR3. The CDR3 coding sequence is TGTGCCAGAGCCCCCCCCCAGAGCTCCTATAATTCACCCCTCCACTTT. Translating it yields CARAPPQSSYNSPLHF.

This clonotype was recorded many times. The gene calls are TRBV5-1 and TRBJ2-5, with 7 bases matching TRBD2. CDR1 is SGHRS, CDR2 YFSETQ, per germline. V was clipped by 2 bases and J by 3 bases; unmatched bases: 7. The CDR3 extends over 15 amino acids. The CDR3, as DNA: TGCGCCAGCAGCTTCGAGCTAGCGGTAGAAGAGACCCAGTACTTC. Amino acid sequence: CASSFELAVEETQYF.

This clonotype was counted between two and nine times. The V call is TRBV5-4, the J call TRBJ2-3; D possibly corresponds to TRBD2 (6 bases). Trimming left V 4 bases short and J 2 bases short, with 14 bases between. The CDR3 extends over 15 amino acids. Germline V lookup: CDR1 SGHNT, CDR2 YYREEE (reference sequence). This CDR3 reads CASSRRDFFTDTQYF. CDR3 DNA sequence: TGTGCCAGCAGCCGGAGGGACTTCTTCACAGATACGCAGTATTTT. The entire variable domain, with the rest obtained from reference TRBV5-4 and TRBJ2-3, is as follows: ETGVTQSPTHLIKTRGQQVTLRCSSQSGHNTVSWYQQALGQGPQFIFQYYREEENGRGNFPPRFSGLQFPNYSSELNVNALELDDSALYLCASSRRDFFTDTQYFGPGTRLTVL.